A single sample is the source of the 9 T cell receptor beta chains below, sequenced in a study of blood T cells in healthy people across ages (dated by TCRdb to the mid-2010s). The library was produced with 5' RACE. TCRdb lists the instrument as Illumina HiSeq 2500. A second 7 to 11 cycle PCR used a sample-barcoded 5' primer and a J-beta primer mix. Through fastp at Q25 and MiXCR, TCRdb rebuilt clones from the public reads, retaining in-frame beta chains. Rows are unified per CDR3 protein, each entry keeping the most common DNA and genes. This sample is represented by about 1,600,000 distinct CDR3 sequences; approximately 40% of them were singletons. 7.9% of the sample is held by the ten biggest clonotypes. Material for sequencing was blood. The receptors stem from a woman between 18 and 30 years old in good health.

The chain is built from TRBV6-1 and TRBJ2-2, with 8 nucleotides matching TRBD2. CDR1 is MNHNS, CDR2 SASEGT, per germline. The CDR3 runs to 16 residues. Trimming removed 5 bases from V and 7 bases from J; junction bases left unmatched: 12. CDR3 in amino acids: CASSSGLARVDGELFF. The CDR3 DNA sequence: TGTGCCAGCAGTTCAGGACTAGCCAGGGTTGACGGGGAGCTGTTTTTT.

This chain joins TRBV21-1 and TRBJ1-4; the D call TRBD1 from the table was never checked on the DNA. TRBV21-1 is deemed a pseudogene. CDR3 length equals 18 residues. CDR3 sequence: CASSKARGQGRINEKLFF. The DNA of the CDR3 is TGTGCCAGCAGCAAAGCGCGGGGACAGGGGCGGATTAATGAAAAACTGTTTTTT.

The V and J genes are TRBV4-2 and TRBJ2-1; 13 bases are a match to TRBD2. This CDR3 has 18 amino acids. CDR1 LGHNA and CDR2 YNFKEQ come from the germline V gene. V dropped 0 bases and J dropped 6; count of bases not matched to a gene: 8. The CDR3 here is CASSQDRTSGGAGNEQFF. CDR3 bases: TGTGCCAGCAGCCAAGATAGAACTAGCGGGGGGGCCGGCAATGAGCAGTTCTTC.

The chain is built from TRBV6-5 and TRBJ2-5; 7 bases match TRBD1. TRBJ2-7 matches the DNA end more closely, so the J call is doubtful. This CDR3 is built from 13 residues. The germline CDR1 and CDR2 sequences are MNHEY and SVGAGI. The CDR3 loop reads CASNDRVTNEQYF. CDR3 in DNA: TGTGCCAGCAATGACAGGGTGACGAACGAGCAGTACTTC.

This clonotype was detected a few times. This chain links TRBV7-2 with TRBJ2-7; 12 positions match TRBD2. The ends lost 5 bases at V and 2 bases at J; junction bases unmatched: 10. Germline lookup yields CDR1 SGHTA and CDR2 FQGNSA. The CDR3 sequence is 17 residues long. CDR3 loop: CASSPPGLAGGAYEQYF. The CDR3 DNA sequence: TGTGCCAGCAGCCCCCCGGGACTAGCGGGCGGTGCCTACGAGCAGTACTTC.

The V call is TRBV2, the J call TRBJ2-3, with 10 bases lining up with TRBD2. Germline trimming cut 10 bases from V and 6 bases from J; bases unmatched to any gene: 7. Per germline, CDR1 SNHLY and CDR2 FYNNEI. CDR3 length: 13 amino acids. CDR3 protein: CANRTSGGDTQYF. The DNA of the CDR3 is TGTGCCAACAGGACTAGCGGTGGGGATACGCAGTATTTT.

This clonotype showed up just a few times. The chain is built from TRBV2 and TRBJ1-2; 11 bases align to TRBD1. The length of the CDR3 is 15 residues. In germline, CDR1 is SNHLY, CDR2 FYNNEI. The V segment lost 6 bases and the J segment 5 bases; nucleotides outside the gene matches: 8. The CDR3 coding sequence is TGTGCCAGCAGGAGGACAGGGGGCGATGAGTATGGCTACACCTTC. Amino acids: CASRRTGGDEYGYTF.

The chain has TRBV5-1 and TRBJ2-3; 11 positions agree with TRBD1. CDR1 and CDR2 from the germline V gene are SGHRS and YFSETQ. V lost 4 bases, J lost 0 bases, and 7 bases stayed unmatched. The CDR3 runs to 17 residues. The CDR3: CASSPLDRGQSTDTQYF. The CDR3 DNA follows: TGCGCCAGCAGCCCACTGGACAGGGGGCAAAGCACAGATACGCAGTATTTT.

V and J are TRBV4-1 and TRBJ2-7, with D unresolved. Trimming left V 0 bases short and J 4 bases short, with 4 bases between. The CDR3 loop spans 12 amino acids. Germline loops: CDR1 MGHRA, CDR2 YSYEKL. The CDR3: CASSQEVYEQYF. The CDR3 DNA follows: TGCGCCAGCAGCCAAGAGGTATACGAGCAGTACTTC.